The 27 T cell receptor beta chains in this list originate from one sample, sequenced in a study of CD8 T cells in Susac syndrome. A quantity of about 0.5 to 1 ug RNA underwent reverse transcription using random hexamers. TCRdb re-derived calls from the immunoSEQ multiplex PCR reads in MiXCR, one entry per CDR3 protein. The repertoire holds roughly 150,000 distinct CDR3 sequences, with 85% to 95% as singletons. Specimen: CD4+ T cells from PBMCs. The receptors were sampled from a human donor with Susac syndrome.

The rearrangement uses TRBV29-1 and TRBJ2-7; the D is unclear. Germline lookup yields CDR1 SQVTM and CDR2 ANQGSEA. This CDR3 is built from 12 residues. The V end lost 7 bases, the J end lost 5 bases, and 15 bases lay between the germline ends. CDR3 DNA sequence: TGCAGCGCCTCATCCGTGGGGAACGAGCAGTACTTC. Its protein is CSASSVGNEQYF.

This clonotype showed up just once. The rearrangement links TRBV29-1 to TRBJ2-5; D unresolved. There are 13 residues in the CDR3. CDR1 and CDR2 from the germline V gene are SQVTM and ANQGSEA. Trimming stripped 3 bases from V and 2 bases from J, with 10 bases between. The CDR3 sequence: CSVEGFRQETQYF. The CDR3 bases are TGCAGCGTTGAGGGGTTTCGGCAAGAGACCCAGTACTTC.

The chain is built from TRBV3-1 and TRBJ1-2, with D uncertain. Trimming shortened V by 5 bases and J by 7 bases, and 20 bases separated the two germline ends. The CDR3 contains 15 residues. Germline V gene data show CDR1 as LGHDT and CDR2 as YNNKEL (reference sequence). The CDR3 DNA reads TGTGCCAGCAGCACTCGACAAGAGCCTTCGCGTGGCTACACCTTC. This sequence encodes CASSTRQEPSRGYTF. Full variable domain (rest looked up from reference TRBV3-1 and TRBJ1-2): DTAVSQTPKYLVTQMGNDKSIKCEQNLGHDTMYWYKQDSKKFLKIMFSYNNKELIINETVPNRFSPKSPDKAHLNLHINSLELGDSAVYFCASSTRQEPSRGYTFGSGTRLTVV.

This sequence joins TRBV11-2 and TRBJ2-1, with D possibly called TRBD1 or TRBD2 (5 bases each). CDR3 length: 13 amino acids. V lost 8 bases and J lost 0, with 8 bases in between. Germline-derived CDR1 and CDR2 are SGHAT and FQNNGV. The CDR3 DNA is TGTGCCAGCTGGGGGACCTCCTACAATGAGCAGTTCTTC. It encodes CASWGTSYNEQFF.

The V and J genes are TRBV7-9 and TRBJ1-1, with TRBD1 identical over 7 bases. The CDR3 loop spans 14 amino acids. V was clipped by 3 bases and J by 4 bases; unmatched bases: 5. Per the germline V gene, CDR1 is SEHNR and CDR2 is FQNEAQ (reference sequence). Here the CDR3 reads CASSFDRAPTEAFF. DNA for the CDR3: TGTGCCAGCAGCTTTGACAGGGCCCCCACTGAAGCTTTCTTT.

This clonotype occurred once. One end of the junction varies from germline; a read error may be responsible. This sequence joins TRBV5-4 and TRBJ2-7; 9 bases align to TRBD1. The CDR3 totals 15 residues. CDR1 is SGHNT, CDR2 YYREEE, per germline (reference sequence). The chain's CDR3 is CASNLGDRVPYEQYF. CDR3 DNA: TGTGCCAGCAACTTGGGGGACAGGGTACCCTACGAGCAGTACTTC.

The CDR3 DNA reads TGTGCCAGCAGCCCCGAAGGGGAGGACTATGGCTACACCTTC. This translates into CASSPEGEDYGYTF. The V gene is TRBV12-1, the J gene TRBJ1-2. TRBV12-1 represents a pseudogene. This CDR3 comprises 14 residues.

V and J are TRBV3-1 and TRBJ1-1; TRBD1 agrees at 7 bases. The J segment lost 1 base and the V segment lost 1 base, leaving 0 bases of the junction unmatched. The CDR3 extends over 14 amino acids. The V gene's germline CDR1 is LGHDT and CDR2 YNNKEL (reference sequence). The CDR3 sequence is CASSQGQGNTEAFF. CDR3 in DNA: TGTGCCAGCAGCCAAGGACAGGGGAACACTGAAGCTTTCTTT.

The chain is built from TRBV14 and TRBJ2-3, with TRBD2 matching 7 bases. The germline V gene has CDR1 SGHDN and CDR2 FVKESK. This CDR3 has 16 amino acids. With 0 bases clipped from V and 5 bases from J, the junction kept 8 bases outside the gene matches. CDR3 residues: CASSQDWRTRLDTQYF. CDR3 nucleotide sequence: TGTGCCAGCAGCCAAGATTGGAGGACTAGACTAGATACGCAGTATTTT.

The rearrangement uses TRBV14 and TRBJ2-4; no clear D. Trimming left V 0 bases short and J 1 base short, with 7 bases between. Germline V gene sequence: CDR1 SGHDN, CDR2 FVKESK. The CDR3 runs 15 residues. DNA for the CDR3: TGTGCCAGCAGCCAAGATAGCAGGGCCAAAAACATTCAGTACTTC. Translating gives CASSQDSRAKNIQYF.

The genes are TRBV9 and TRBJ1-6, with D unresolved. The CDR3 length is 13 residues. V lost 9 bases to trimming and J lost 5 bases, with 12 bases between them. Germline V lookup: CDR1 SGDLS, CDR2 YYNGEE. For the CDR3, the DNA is TGTGCCACCTTAACTTTCGATAATTCACCCCTCCACTTT. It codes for CATLTFDNSPLHF.

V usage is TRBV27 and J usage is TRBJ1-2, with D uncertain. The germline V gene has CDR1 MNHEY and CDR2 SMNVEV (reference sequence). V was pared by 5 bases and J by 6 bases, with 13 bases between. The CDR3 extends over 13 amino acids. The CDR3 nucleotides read TGTGCCAGCAGTGAGACCGCCAGGCATGGCTACACCTTC. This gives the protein CASSETARHGYTF.

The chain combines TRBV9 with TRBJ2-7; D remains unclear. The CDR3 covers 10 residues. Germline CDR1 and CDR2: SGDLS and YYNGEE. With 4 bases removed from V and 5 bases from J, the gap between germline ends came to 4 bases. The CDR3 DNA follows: TGTGCCAGCAGCCCAAACGAGCAGTACTTC. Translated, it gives CASSPNEQYF.

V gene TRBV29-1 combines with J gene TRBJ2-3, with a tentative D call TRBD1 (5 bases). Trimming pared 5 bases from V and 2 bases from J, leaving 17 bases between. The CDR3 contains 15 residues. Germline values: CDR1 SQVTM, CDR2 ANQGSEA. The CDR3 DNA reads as TGCAGCGTTCCAAGGGGCCTGCTCGCCACAGATACGCAGTATTTT. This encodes CSVPRGLLATDTQYF.

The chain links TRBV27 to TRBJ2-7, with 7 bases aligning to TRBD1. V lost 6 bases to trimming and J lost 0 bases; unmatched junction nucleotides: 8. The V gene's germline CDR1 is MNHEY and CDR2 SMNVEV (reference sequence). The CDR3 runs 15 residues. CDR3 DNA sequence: TGTGCCAGCAGCCCTGTTGACAGGGACTCCTACGAGCAGTACTTC. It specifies CASSPVDRDSYEQYF.

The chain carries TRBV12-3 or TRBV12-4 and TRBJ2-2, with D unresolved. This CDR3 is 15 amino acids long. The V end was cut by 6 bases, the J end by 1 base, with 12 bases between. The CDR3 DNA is TGTGCCAGCAGAACTCTAACCGAGAACACCGGGGAGCTGTTTTTT. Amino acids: CASRTLTENTGELFF.

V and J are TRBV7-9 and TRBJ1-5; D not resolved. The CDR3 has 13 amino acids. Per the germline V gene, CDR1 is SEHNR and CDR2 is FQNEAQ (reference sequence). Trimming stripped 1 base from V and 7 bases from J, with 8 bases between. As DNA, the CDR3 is TGTGCCAGCAGCTTAGGGGTGAGCCAGCCCCAGCATTTT. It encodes CASSLGVSQPQHF. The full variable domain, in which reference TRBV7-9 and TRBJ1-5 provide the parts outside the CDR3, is DTGVSQNPRHKITKRGQNVTFRCDPISEHNRLYWYRQTLGQGPEFLTYFQNEAQLEKSRLLSDRFSAERPKGSFSTLEIQRTEQGDSAMYLCASSLGVSQPQHFGDGTRLSIL.

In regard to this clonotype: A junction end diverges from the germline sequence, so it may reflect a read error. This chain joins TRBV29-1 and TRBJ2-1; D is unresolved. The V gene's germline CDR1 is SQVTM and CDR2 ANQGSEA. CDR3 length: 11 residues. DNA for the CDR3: TGCAGCGTTGAGGGCTACGATGAGCAGTTCTTC. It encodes CSVEGYDEQFF.

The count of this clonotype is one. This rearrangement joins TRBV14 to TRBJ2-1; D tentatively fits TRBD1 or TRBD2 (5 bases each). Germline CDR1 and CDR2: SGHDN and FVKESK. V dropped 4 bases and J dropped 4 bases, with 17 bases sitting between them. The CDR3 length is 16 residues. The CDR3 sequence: CASSPDRDRLYNEQFF. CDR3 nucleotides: TGTGCCAGCAGCCCAGACCGGGACCGACTGTACAATGAGCAGTTCTTC.

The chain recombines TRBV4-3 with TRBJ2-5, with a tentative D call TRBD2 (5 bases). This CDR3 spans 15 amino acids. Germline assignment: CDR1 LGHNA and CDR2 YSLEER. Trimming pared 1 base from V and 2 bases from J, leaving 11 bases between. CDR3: CASSQGGRGQETQYF. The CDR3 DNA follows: TGCGCCAGCAGCCAAGGGGGTCGGGGTCAAGAGACCCAGTACTTC.

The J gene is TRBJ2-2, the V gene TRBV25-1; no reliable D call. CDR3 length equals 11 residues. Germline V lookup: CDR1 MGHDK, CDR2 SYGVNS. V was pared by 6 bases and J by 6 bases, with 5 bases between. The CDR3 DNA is TGTGCCAGCAGGGGCCCCGGGGAGCTGTTTTTT. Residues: CASRGPGELFF. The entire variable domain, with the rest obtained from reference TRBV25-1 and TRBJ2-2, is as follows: EADIYQTPRYLVIGTGKKITLECSQTMGHDKMYWYQQDPGMELHLIHYSYGVNSTEKGDLSSESTVSRIRTEHFPLTLESARPSHTSQYLCASRGPGELFFGEGSRLTVL.

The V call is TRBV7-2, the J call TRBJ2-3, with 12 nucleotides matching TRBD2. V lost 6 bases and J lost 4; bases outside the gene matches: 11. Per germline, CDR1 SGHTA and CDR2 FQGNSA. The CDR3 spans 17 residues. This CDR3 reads CASSFLASGGAADTQYF. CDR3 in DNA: TGTGCCAGCAGTTTCCTTGCTAGCGGGGGGGCCGCAGATACGCAGTATTTT.

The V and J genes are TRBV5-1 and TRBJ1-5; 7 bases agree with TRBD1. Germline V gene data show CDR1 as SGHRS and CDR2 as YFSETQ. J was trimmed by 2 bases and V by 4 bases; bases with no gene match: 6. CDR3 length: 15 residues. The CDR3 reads CASSPGTVGNQPQHF. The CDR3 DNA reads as TGCGCCAGCAGCCCCGGGACAGTTGGCAATCAGCCCCAGCATTTT.

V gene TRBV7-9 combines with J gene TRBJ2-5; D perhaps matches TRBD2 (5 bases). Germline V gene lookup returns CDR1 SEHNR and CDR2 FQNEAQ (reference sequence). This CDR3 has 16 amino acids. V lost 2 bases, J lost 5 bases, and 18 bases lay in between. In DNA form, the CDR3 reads TGTGCCAGCAGCTTAATTATGCCCCCGAGGGTCGAGACCCAGTACTTC. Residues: CASSLIMPPRVETQYF.

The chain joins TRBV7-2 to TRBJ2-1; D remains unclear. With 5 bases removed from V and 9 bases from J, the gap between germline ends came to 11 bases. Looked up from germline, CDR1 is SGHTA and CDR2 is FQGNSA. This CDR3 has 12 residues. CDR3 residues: CASSGRLGEQFF. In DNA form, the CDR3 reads TGTGCCAGCAGCGGTCGACTTGGTGAGCAGTTCTTC.

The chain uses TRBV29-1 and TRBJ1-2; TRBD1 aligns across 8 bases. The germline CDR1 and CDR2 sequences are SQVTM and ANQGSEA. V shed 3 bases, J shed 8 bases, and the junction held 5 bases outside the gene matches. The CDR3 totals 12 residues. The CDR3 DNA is TGCAGCGTTGAGGGGACAGGCCTCGGCTACACCTTC. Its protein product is CSVEGTGLGYTF.

Here the CDR3 reads CASSYRTDAFF. CDR3 DNA sequence: TGTGCCAGCAGTTACAGGACAGATGCTTTCTTT. This chain connects TRBV6-2 or TRBV6-3 to TRBJ1-1; possible D gene TRBD1, 6 bases. The CDR3 spans 11 residues. Germline V gene data show CDR1 as MNHEY and CDR2 as SVGEGT. Trimming removed 2 bases at V and 11 bases at J, with 9 bases between.